The entry below describes one T cell receptor (beta chain). Antigen specificity is unknown. Germline values: CDR1 DFQATT, CDR2 SNEGSKA (reference sequence). The CDR3 spans 19 residues. The V gene end was trimmed by 0 bases and the J gene end by 4 bases; junction bases not matched to a gene: 14. Researchers prepared the TCRbeta library using unique molecular identifiers, the study reports. MiXCR was run by TCRdb on the PCR reads, yielding one entry per CDR3 protein. The data contain around 300,000 distinct CDR3 sequences, around 20% of them singletons. This record belongs to a study of T-cell reconstitution after alpha-beta-depleted transplantation in children. Study-wide findings and caveats: There were some patients whose high TCRbeta diversity at day 60 came from surviving recipient T cells and thymic progenitors.

The chain links TRBV20-1 to TRBJ2-1, with 11 bases lining up with TRBD2. Material: PBMCs, mostly from graft donor cells, obtained 180 days after TCRalphabeta/CD19-depleted stem cell transplant. The TCR was taken from a male patient younger than 18 who had a stem cell transplant for acute lymphoblastic leukemia, so the T cells may come from the graft donor. This chain's CDR3 is CSARDPSFTSGRSYNEQFF. As DNA, the CDR3 is TGCAGTGCTAGAGACCCGAGCTTCACTAGCGGGAGATCTTACAATGAGCAGTTCTTC.